This record looks at one TCR beta chain sequence and its context. This entry belongs to a study of OX40 agonist ivuxolimab in advanced cancers. Assay used: immunoSEQ multiplex PCR; TCRdb lists only in-frame clones, some missing. The sample holds tens of thousands of clones, about 88% seen once. This specimen consisted of CD4+ or CD8+ T cells sorted from blood, obtained in a trial of the OX40 agonist ivuxolimab. The source of this sequence is an adult with an advanced solid tumor such as melanoma, head and neck, liver or kidney cancer.

The CDR3 DNA reads TGTGCCAGCTCACAACAGGGAGAAGGGTACGAGCAGTACTTC. Protein: CASSQQGEGYEQYF. The rearrangement uses TRBV18 and TRBJ2-7; perhaps TRBD1 as D (6 bases). CDR1 is KGHSH, CDR2 LQKENI, per germline. Trimming took 4 bases from V and 4 from J, leaving 14 bases between them. There are 14 residues in the CDR3. The variable domain in full, with the rest retrieved from reference TRBV18 and TRBJ2-7, is NAGVMQNPRHLVRRRGQEARLRCSPMKGHSHVYWYRQLPEEGLKFMVYLQKENIIDESGMPKERFSAEFPKEGPSILRIQQVVRGDSAAYFCASSQQGEGYEQYFGPGTRLTVT.